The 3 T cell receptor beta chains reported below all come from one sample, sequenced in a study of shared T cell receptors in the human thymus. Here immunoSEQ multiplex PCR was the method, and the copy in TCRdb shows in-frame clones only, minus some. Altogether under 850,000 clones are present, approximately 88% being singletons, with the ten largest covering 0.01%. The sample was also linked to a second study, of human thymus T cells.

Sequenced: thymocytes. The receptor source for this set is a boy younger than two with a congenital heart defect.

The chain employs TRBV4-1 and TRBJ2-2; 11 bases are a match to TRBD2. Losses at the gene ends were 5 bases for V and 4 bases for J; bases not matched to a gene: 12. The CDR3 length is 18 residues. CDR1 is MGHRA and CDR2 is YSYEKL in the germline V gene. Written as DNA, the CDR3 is TGCGCCAGCAGCGCTAGAGGAACTAGCGGGAGTTCCACCGGGGAGCTGTTTTTT. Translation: CASSARGTSGSSTGELFF.

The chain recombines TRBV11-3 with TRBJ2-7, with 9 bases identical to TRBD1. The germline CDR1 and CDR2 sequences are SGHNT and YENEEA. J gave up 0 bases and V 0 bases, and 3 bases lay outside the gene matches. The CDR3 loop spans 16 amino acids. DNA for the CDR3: TGTGCCAGCAGCTTAGACGACAGGGGGTTCTCCTACGAGCAGTACTTC. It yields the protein CASSLDDRGFSYEQYF.

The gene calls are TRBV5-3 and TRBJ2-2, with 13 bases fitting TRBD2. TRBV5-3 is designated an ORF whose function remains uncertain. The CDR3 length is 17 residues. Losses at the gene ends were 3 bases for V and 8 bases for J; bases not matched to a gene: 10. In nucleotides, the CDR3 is TGTGCCAGAAGCTGTGGACTAGCGGGAGATTCAGCGGGGGAGCTGTTTTTT. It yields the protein CARSCGLAGDSAGELFF.